This entry is about one TCR beta chain. Its antigen is not identified. Repertoires were generated with immunoSEQ multiplex PCR, while TCRdb's copy carries only in-frame clones and drops some. The sample carries 150,000 or so clones, 80% to 90% recorded once. This CDR3 comprises 17 residues. Per the germline V gene, CDR1 is MRHNA and CDR2 is SNTAGT. Deletions cut 6 bases from V and 2 bases from J, with 21 bases between. This sample was taken from a study of T cell responses to AZD1222 COVID-19 vaccine. Study results and limitations: Increased Spike-specific TCR breadth and depth were observed after two AZD1222 doses. Among the donors, most were white British and more were female, and clonal diversity was possibly underestimated.

The sample here was peripheral blood, taken on day 0 of AZD1222 vaccination. V and J are TRBV6-4 and TRBJ2-3; maybe TRBD2 (5 bases). This clonotype originated in an adult in good health. The CDR3, as DNA: TGTGCCAGCAGCGCCACCGGCGGACTCAAGGCCACAGATACGCAGTATTTT. Amino acids: CASSATGGLKATDTQYF.